These 20 T cell receptor beta chains were all obtained from the same sample, sequenced in a study of T cells in localized non-small cell lung cancer. This table comes from immunoSEQ multiplex PCR, and its TCRdb copy is limited to in-frame clones, with some not included. The table shows tens of thousands of clones, with roughly 90% occurring only once. The sample consisted of peripheral blood, taken before any cancer treatment. Receptors were obtained from a man aged 35-75 years with stage I squamous cell lung carcinoma.

This chain links TRBV5-6 with TRBJ2-7, with TRBD1 matching 10 bases. V shed 3 bases and J 4 bases; nucleotides not matched to a gene: 4. The germline CDR1 and CDR2 sequences are SGHDT and YYEEEE. The length of the CDR3 is 14 residues. The CDR3 DNA follows: TGTGCCAGCAGCTCCCGGGACAGGGGTTACGAGCAGTACTTC. Its translation: CASSSRDRGYEQYF.

CDR3 loop: CASSRDRGNNEQFF. The CDR3 bases are TGTGCCAGCAGCCGGGACAGGGGAAACAATGAGCAGTTCTTC. This chain uses TRBV5-4 with TRBJ2-1; 10 bases match TRBD1. The V gene's germline CDR1 is SGHNT and CDR2 YYREEE (reference sequence). The V segment lost 4 bases and the J segment 5 bases; nucleotides outside the gene matches: 3. This CDR3 has 14 amino acids.

V usage is TRBV27 and J usage is TRBJ2-7; tentatively, D is TRBD1 or TRBD2 (5 bases each). CDR3 length equals 15 residues. Germline-derived CDR1 and CDR2 are MNHEY and SMNVEV (reference sequence). V dropped 4 bases and J dropped 3 bases, with 16 bases sitting between them. The CDR3 here is CASSSQNGGRYEQYF. The CDR3 coding sequence is TGTGCCAGCAGTTCCCAGAATGGGGGACGCTACGAGCAGTACTTC.

The rearrangement joins TRBV6-1 to TRBJ1-1; D not certain. CDR1 MNHNS and CDR2 SASEGT come from the germline V gene. The ends were cut back, 4 bases at V and 1 base at J, with 7 bases in the middle. This CDR3 region has 13 residues. The CDR3 loop is CASSVHSNTEAFF. In DNA, the CDR3 is TGTGCCAGCAGTGTACACTCGAACACTGAAGCTTTCTTT.

This clone was recorded once. This sequence joins TRBV29-1 and TRBJ1-5; 7 nucleotides match TRBD1. This CDR3 region has 18 residues. The germline CDR1 and CDR2 sequences are SQVTM and ANQGSEA. Trimming at V came to 0 bases and at J to 3 bases, leaving 14 bases not matched to a gene. CDR3 residues: CSVEDVDRDVFNNQPQHF. The CDR3 DNA reads TGCAGCGTTGAAGACGTTGACAGGGATGTTTTTAACAATCAGCCCCAGCATTTT. Combining the CDR3 with reference TRBV29-1 and TRBJ1-5 gives the whole variable domain SAVISQKPSRDICQRGTSLTIQCQVDSQVTMMFWYRQQPGQSLTLIATANQGSEATYESGFVIDKFPISRPNLTFSTLTVSNMSPEDSSIYLCSVEDVDRDVFNNQPQHFGDGTRLSIL.

This clone has a single count. This chain connects TRBV7-8 to TRBJ1-2; D might be TRBD1 (6 bases). With 1 base removed from V and 8 bases from J, the gap between germline ends came to 20 bases. CDR3 length: 16 residues. Germline assignment: CDR1 SGHVS and CDR2 FQNEAQ. The CDR3 is CASSLGSGDKLGGYTF. As DNA, the CDR3 is TGTGCCAGCAGCTTAGGGTCCGGGGACAAGCTAGGGGGCTACACCTTC.

This clone was picked up a small number of times. The rearrangement uses TRBV29-1 and TRBJ1-1, with a weak D call TRBD1 (5 bases). CDR1 and CDR2 from the germline V gene are SQVTM and ANQGSEA. The length of the CDR3 is 13 residues. V lost 8 bases and J lost 1, with 14 bases in between. CDR3 loop: CSSILGQNTEAFF. CDR3 nucleotide sequence: TGCAGCTCCATTCTTGGACAGAACACTGAAGCTTTCTTT.

The rearrangement links TRBV7-8 to TRBJ1-1; TRBD1 aligns across 7 bases. The J segment lost 3 bases and the V segment lost 4 bases, leaving 5 bases of the junction unmatched. Germline-derived CDR1 and CDR2 are SGHVS and FQNEAQ. The CDR3 runs 14 residues. The CDR3, as DNA: TGTGCCAGCAGCTCCAGCAGGGGGGACACTGAAGCTTTCTTT. Protein sequence: CASSSSRGDTEAFF.

The rearrangement links TRBV11-3 to TRBJ2-5; D remains ambiguous. V was trimmed by 0 bases and J by 8 bases, leaving 7 bases between them. The CDR3 contains 12 residues. Germline V gives CDR1 SGHNT, CDR2 YENEEA. Here the CDR3 DNA reads TGTGCCAGCAGCTTAGAAACGGGTACCCAGTACTTC. The encoded protein is CASSLETGTQYF.

The CDR3 DNA reads as TGTGCCAGCAGTGCTTTCACTGAAGCTTTCTTT. This sequence encodes CASSAFTEAFF. This chain uses TRBV2 with TRBJ1-1; D is ambiguous. Germline lookup yields CDR1 SNHLY and CDR2 FYNNEI. CDR3 length: 11 residues. The V gene lost 4 bases and the J gene lost 4 bases, with 4 bases spanning the gap.

The rearrangement uses TRBV5-1 and TRBJ1-1, with 7 bases aligning to TRBD1. After removal of 3 bases from V and 0 bases from J, the junction contained 5 bases not matched to a gene. The CDR3 covers 15 residues. Germline CDR1 SGHRS, CDR2 YFSETQ. The CDR3 coding sequence is TGCGCCAGCAGCTCGACAGGGTCGCTGAACACTGAAGCTTTCTTT. Its translation: CASSSTGSLNTEAFF.

The chain recombines TRBV4-2 with TRBJ2-6; 7 bases line up with TRBD2. CDR3 length: 17 residues. J gave up 2 bases and V 4 bases, and 8 bases lay outside the gene matches. Germline CDR1 and CDR2: LGHNA and YNFKEQ. DNA for the CDR3: TGTGCCAGCAGCCGGGGAGGGGAACTGACTGGGGCCAACGTCCTGACTTTC. Translation gives CASSRGGELTGANVLTF.

The chain employs TRBV19 and TRBJ1-1; D may be TRBD1 (5 bases). CDR1 is LNHDA and CDR2 is SQIVND in the germline V gene (reference sequence). Deletions cut 4 bases from V and 5 bases from J, with 14 bases between. The CDR3 extends over 14 amino acids. CDR3 in amino acids: CASSKVSHRTEAFF. CDR3 bases: TGTGCCAGTAGTAAGGTGTCCCACAGGACTGAAGCTTTCTTT. Using reference TRBV19 and TRBJ1-1 for the parts outside the CDR3, the full variable domain is DGGITQSPKYLFRKEGQNVTLSCEQNLNHDAMYWYRQDPGQGLRLIYYSQIVNDFQKGDIAEGYSVSREKKESFPLTVTSAQKNPTAFYLCASSKVSHRTEAFFGQGTRLTVV.

The chain employs TRBV6-5 and TRBJ1-5; maybe TRBD1 (6 bases). The CDR3 sequence is 15 residues long. From germline, CDR1 is MNHEY and CDR2 SVGAGI. Trimming took off 10 bases at V and 6 bases at J, with 22 bases between the two ends. CDR3 sequence reads: CATNNDMGAGQPQHF. The CDR3 DNA reads as TGTGCCACAAATAACGACATGGGGGCCGGTCAGCCCCAGCATTTT.

For the CDR3, the DNA is TGTGCCAGCAGCTCCGCTAACGAAGGGGAGCTGTTTTTT. Its protein is CASSSANEGELFF. The chain employs TRBV11-2 and TRBJ2-2; no reliable D call. This CDR3 comprises 13 residues. The V gene lost 4 bases and the J gene lost 8 bases, with 11 bases spanning the gap. CDR1 and CDR2 (germline): SGHAT, FQNNGV.

V is TRBV21-1 and J is TRBJ2-2; the table's D call, TRBD2, has no DNA check behind it. TRBV21-1 counts as a pseudogene. This CDR3 is built from 17 residues. CDR3 amino acids: CASSNLPQGRGTGELFF. The CDR3 coding sequence is TGTGCCAGCAGCAACCTTCCTCAGGGGCGGGGGACCGGGGAGCTGTTTTTT.

This clone was counted only a few times. The chain employs TRBV9 and TRBJ1-6; weak D call: TRBD1 (6 bases). The V end lost 4 bases, the J end lost 8 bases, and 16 bases lay between the germline ends. The CDR3 runs 15 residues. Germline V lookup: CDR1 SGDLS, CDR2 YYNGEE. CDR3 bases: TGTGCCAGCAGCACCGAACAGGGTAGGGATTCACCCCTCCACTTT. It encodes CASSTEQGRDSPLHF. Combining the CDR3 with reference TRBV9 and TRBJ1-6 gives the whole variable domain DSGVTQTPKHLITATGQRVTLRCSPRSGDLSVYWYQQSLDQGLQFLIQYYNGEERAKGNILERFSAQQFPDLHSELNLSSLELGDSALYFCASSTEQGRDSPLHFGNGTRLTVT.

The CDR3 region has the DNA TGTGCCAGCAACACATTCATGGACGGAACTCAGTTCTTC. Protein: CASNTFMDGTQFF. This chain uses TRBV7-8 with TRBJ2-1; D gene uncertain. Germline lookup yields CDR1 SGHVS and CDR2 FQNEAQ. The CDR3 is made up of 13 amino acids. Trimming left V 7 bases short and J 13 bases short, with 20 bases between.

The J gene is TRBJ2-7, the V gene TRBV18; the D gene is possibly TRBD2 (5 bases). The CDR3 consists of 13 residues. The V end lost 6 bases, the J end lost 6 bases, and 15 bases lay between the germline ends. Germline lookup yields CDR1 KGHSH and CDR2 LQKENI. The CDR3 bases are TGTGCCAGCTCGATCGATGCGGGCGGCGAGCAGTACTTC. Protein product: CASSIDAGGEQYF.

The V and J genes are TRBV18 and TRBJ2-3; a weak D match, TRBD2 (6 bases). V lost 7 bases and J 4 bases, leaving 18 bases between the germline ends. The CDR3 is 15 amino acids. Germline V gives CDR1 KGHSH, CDR2 LQKENI. For the CDR3, the DNA is TGTGCCAGCTTCCCTCGCTGGGAGGAGTCAGATACGCAGTATTTT. Residues: CASFPRWEESDTQYF.